This T cell receptor beta chain was observed in a study of blood T cells in healthy people across ages. The CDR3 totals 13 residues. The V gene's germline CDR1 is MNHEY and CDR2 SMNVEV (reference sequence). Trimming shortened V by 6 bases and J by 1 base, and 9 bases separated the two germline ends. For the second PCR, which ran for 7 to 11 cycles, a sample-barcoded 5' primer and a J-beta primer mix were used. TCRdb reprocessed the 5' RACE reads with MiXCR, giving one entry per CDR3 protein. The sample contains 450,000 to 600,000 distinct CDR3 sequences, roughly a quarter of which appear only once. This sample also appeared in a second study, on T cells of mothers and their children.

This chain links TRBV27 with TRBJ1-1, with TRBD1 as a possible D gene (6 bases). The specimen was blood. This TCR derives from a boy younger than 10 in good health. Here the CDR3 DNA reads TGTGCCAGCAGGGACAGCGAGAACACTGAAGCTTTCTTT. Translation: CASRDSENTEAFF.